This T cell receptor (beta chain) was identified during a study of OX40 agonist ivuxolimab in advanced cancers. Sequencing used immunoSEQ multiplex PCR; TCRdb keeps in-frame clones, though not all of them. The sample lists about 65,000 clones, more than 70% occurring once. The timepoints at which blood was sampled were baseline, cycle 4 day 1, and cycle 7 day 1. This CDR3 comprises 13 residues. CDR1 and CDR2 from the germline V gene are MNHEY and SMNVEV (reference sequence). Trimming took 0 bases from V and 8 from J, leaving 10 bases between them. The rearrangement joins TRBV27 to TRBJ1-2; D unclear. This material consisted of CD4+ or CD8+ T cells sorted from blood, taken in a trial of the OX40 agonist ivuxolimab. This receptor was taken from an adult with an advanced solid tumor such as melanoma, head and neck, liver or kidney cancer. The CDR3 nucleotides are TGTGCCAGCAGTTTATCGGCCGATTTGGGCTACACCTTC. It yields the protein CASSLSADLGYTF.